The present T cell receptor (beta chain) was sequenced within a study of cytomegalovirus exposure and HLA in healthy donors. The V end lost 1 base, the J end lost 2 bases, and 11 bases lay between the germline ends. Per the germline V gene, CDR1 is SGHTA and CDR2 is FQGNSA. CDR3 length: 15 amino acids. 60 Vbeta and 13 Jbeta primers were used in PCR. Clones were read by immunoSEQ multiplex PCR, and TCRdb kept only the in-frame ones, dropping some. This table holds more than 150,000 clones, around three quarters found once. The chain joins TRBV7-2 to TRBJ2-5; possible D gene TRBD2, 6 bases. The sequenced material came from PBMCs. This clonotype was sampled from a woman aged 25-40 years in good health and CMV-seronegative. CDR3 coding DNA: TGTGCCAGCAGCTTAGTCCGCGGGGTGCAAGAGACCCAGTACTTC. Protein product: CASSLVRGVQETQYF.